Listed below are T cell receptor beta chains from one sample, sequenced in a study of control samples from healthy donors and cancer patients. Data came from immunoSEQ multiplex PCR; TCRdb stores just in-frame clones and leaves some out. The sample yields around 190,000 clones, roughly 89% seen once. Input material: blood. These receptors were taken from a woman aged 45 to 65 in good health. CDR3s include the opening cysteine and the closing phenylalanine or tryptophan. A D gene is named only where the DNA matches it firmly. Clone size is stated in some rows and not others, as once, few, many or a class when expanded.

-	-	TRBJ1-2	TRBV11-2	TGTGCCAGCAGCCCGGACAGTTACTATGGCTACACCTTC	CASSPDSYYGYTF
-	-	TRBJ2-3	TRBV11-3	TGTGCCAGCAGCTTAATTATGGGGGATACGCAGTATTTT	CASSLIMGDTQYF
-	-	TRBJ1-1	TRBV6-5	TGTGCCACTCGGACGTTGACTGAAGCTTTCTTT	CATRTLTEAFF
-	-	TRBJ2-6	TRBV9	TGTGCCAGCAGCCCCCCGGCGGGTCAAGGGGCTGCTGGGGCCAACGTCCTGACTTTC	CASSPPAGQGAAGANVLTF
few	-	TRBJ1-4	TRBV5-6	TGTGCCAGCCGGGGCCAGCTTAATGAAAAACTGTTTTTT	CASRGQLNEKLFF
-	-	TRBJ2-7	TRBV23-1	TGCGCCAGCACCACGTGTCTACGTACGGGGCCTTTCGAGCAGTACTTC	CASTTCLRTGPFEQYF
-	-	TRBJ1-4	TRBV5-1	TGCGCCAGCAGCCCCTACGACGGTCGAGTTAGTGAAAAACTGTTTTTT	CASSPYDGRVSEKLFF
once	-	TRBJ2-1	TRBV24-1	TGTGCCACCAGCACTTCCGGGTCCTACCGGGGCAGGGAGCAGTTCTTC	CATSTSGSYRGREQFF
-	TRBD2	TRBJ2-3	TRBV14	TGTGCCAGCAGCCAACCCCGGGGCAGGCTAGCGGGAGTAGATCGCTATACGCAGTATTTT	CASSQPRGRLAGVDRYTQYF
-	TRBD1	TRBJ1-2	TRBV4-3	TGCGCCAGCAGCCAAGATCTTCGGACAGGGACCTATGGCTACACCTTC	CASSQDLRTGTYGYTF
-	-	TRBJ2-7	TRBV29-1	TGCAGCGTTGAAGGGCGGGACAGCTACGAGCAGTACTTC	CSVEGRDSYEQYF
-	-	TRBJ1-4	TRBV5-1	TGCGCCAGCAGCTTCGAGGGGCGGAATGAAAAACTGTTTTTT	CASSFEGRNEKLFF
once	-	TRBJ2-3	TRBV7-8	TGTGCCAGCAGCACCCGAAGGGATACGCAGTATTTT	CASSTRRDTQYF
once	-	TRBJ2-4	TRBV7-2	TGTGCCAGCAGCTTTTTAAGACTAGGGGTAGCCAAAAACATTCAGTACTTC	CASSFLRLGVAKNIQYF
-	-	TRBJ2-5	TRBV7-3	TGTGCCAGCAGCTTAACTCGGGACCAAGAGACCCAGTACTTC	CASSLTRDQETQYF
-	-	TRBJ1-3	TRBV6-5	TGTGCCAGCAGTACCCCGAATGGGGCTGGAAACACCATATATTTT	CASSTPNGAGNTIYF
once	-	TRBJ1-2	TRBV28	TGTGCCAGCAGTCCAGGGTGGTGGGGTGGCTACACCTTC	CASSPGWWGGYTF
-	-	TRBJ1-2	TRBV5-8	TGTGCCAGCAGCTCGCGAGGGGCGTGGGCCTACACCTTC	CASSSRGAWAYTF
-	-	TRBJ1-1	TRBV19	TGTGCCAGTAGTTTCAAGGCGCTGAACACTGAAGCTTTCTTT	CASSFKALNTEAFF